The text below deals with one TCR beta chain. The CDR3 contains 16 residues. Germline CDR1 is DFQATT and CDR2 is SNEGSKA (reference sequence). The V gene lost 6 bases and the J gene lost 0 bases, with 19 bases spanning the gap. This entry is derived from a study of CD8 T cells in Susac syndrome. Study as a whole: Blood was drawn from patients with Susac syndrome. At that point, they were therapy-naive, on corticosteroids, or on intravenous immunoglobulin alone.

The RNA, roughly 0.45 to 1 ug, was put through reverse transcription using random hexamers. TCRdb independently ran MiXCR on the immunoSEQ multiplex PCR reads; one entry per CDR3 protein. The sample includes 85,000 to 120,000 distinct CDR3 sequences, roughly 94% seen only once; the top ten take about 0.41%. This chain connects TRBV20-1 to TRBJ2-3, with D perhaps matching TRBD1 (5 bases). Sample: CD8+ T cells from PBMCs. The receptor's source is a human donor with Susac syndrome. CDR3 protein: CSAWGPSDSSTDTQYF. Here the CDR3 DNA reads TGCAGTGCGTGGGGCCCTTCGGATTCTAGCACAGATACGCAGTATTTT.